These T cell receptor beta chains were read from a single sample in a study of blood T cell repertoires in COVID-19. Here immunoSEQ multiplex PCR was the method, and the copy in TCRdb shows in-frame clones only, minus some. The sample shows roughly 250,000 clones, around 87% of them seen only once. The sequenced material came from PBMCs or T cells enriched from blood (not recorded which). All receptors come from a woman aged 25 to 39 with acute COVID-19. The CDR3 runs from the conserved cysteine through the conserved F or W. The order of the fields is J gene, clone size, D gene, V gene, CDR3 DNA, CDR3 protein. A D gene is named only where the DNA matches it firmly. Rows may omit the clone size; those that give it use once, few, many or a size class.

TRBJ1-6 NA TRBD1 TRBV5-4 TGTGCCAGCAGCACGAGGACAGGGAGCTCCTATAATTCACCCCTCCACTTT CASSTRTGSSYNSPLHF
TRBJ1-5 NA TRBD1 TRBV3-1/TRBV3-2 TGTGCCAGCAGCCAAGGGGACAGAGATCATCAGCCCCAGCATTTT CASSQGDRDHQPQHF
TRBJ2-1 NA TRBD2 TRBV6-5 TGTGCCAGCAGTTATCTAGCGGGAGGGCGGGGAGAGCAGTTCTTC CASSYLAGGRGEQFF
TRBJ2-3 once NA TRBV11-3 TGTGCCAGCAGCTTATCCTCAGGGGTCACAGATACGCAGTATTTT CASSLSSGVTDTQYF
TRBJ2-3 NA TRBD2 TRBV19 TGTGCCAGTAGTATTCCCAGGTCCGGGACTAGCGGTGCCACAGATACGCAGTATTTT CASSIPRSGTSGATDTQYF
TRBJ1-6 NA NA TRBV4-1 TGCGCCAGCAGCAGCGTTCTGAAAGGTTCACCCCTCCACTTT CASSSVLKGSPLHF
TRBJ2-6 NA NA TRBV5-5 TGTGCCAGCAGCTTGAGAACGGGTTACGGGGCCAACGTCCTGACTTTC CASSLRTGYGANVLTF
TRBJ2-1 NA TRBD2 TRBV29-1 TGCAGCGTTGATGGGCGCCTAGCGGGACCGAGCTCCTACAATGAGCAGTTCTTC CSVDGRLAGPSSYNEQFF
TRBJ2-2 once NA TRBV5-4 TGTGCCAGCAGCTTGGGTTCGGCCGGGGAGCTGTTTTTT CASSLGSAGELFF
TRBJ2-1 NA TRBD1 TRBV19 TGTGCCAGTAGTAGGGGACAGGGCATTGAGCAGTTCTTC CASSRGQGIEQFF
TRBJ1-2 NA TRBD1 TRBV2 TGTGCCAGCAGTGAAGGTCCCGGGACAGCCTATGGCTACACCTTC CASSEGPGTAYGYTF
TRBJ1-6 once NA TRBV19 TGTGCCAGTAGTACCGAGACAAAGATTCCATCGCCCCTCCACTTT CASSTETKIPSPLHF
TRBJ2-5 NA NA TRBV29-1 TGCAGCGTTGTAGCGCTCCGGGGAGAGACCCAGTACTTC CSVVALRGETQYF
TRBJ1-2 NA NA TRBV7-2 TGTGCCAGCAGCAAAACAGAGACCATTTATGGCTACACCTTC CASSKTETIYGYTF
TRBJ2-7 NA NA TRBV28 TGTGCCAGCAGTCTAGGCAGACAGAACTACGAGCAGTACTTC CASSLGRQNYEQYF
TRBJ1-2 NA NA TRBV9 TGTGCCAGCAGCGTAGAAGGGGGGGCACTCTATGGCTACACCTTC CASSVEGGALYGYTF
TRBJ2-7 once TRBD1 TRBV27 TGTGCCAGCAGTTTATCCCTGGGCGACAGGGTCGGCTACGAGCAGTACTTC CASSLSLGDRVGYEQYF
TRBJ1-5 NA TRBD1 TRBV18 TGTGCCAGCTCACTCGGACAGGGGAATCAGCCCCAGCATTTT CASSLGQGNQPQHF